This T cell receptor (beta chain) was sequenced for a study of shared T cell receptors in the human thymus. CDR3 length equals 15 residues. In germline, CDR1 is SGHAT, CDR2 FQNNGV. The J segment lost 3 bases and the V segment lost 8 bases, leaving 5 bases of the junction unmatched. This table comes from immunoSEQ multiplex PCR, and its TCRdb copy is limited to in-frame clones, with some not included. Of more than 550,000 clones detected, approximately 85% appear once; the ten largest clones hold roughly 0.01%. Separately, the same data were catalogued under a study of human thymus T cells.

The sequence was collected from a girl younger than two with a congenital heart defect. This sequence joins TRBV11-2 and TRBJ1-5, with 12 bases aligning to TRBD1. Sequencing was carried out using thymocytes. The CDR3 sequence: CASAPGQGANQPQHF. For the CDR3, the DNA is TGTGCCAGCGCCCCGGGACAGGGGGCCAATCAGCCCCAGCATTTT.